The entry that follows covers one T cell receptor (beta chain) sequence. The antigen is unknown. The sample is drawn from a study of OX40 agonist ivuxolimab in advanced cancers. Across the whole study: Participants, roughly 81% male, averaged about 59 years of age, ranging from roughly 20 to 85.

Germline V CDR1 and CDR2: MDHEN, SYDVKM. This CDR3 comprises 15 residues. The V end lost 6 bases, the J end lost 2 bases, and 14 bases lay between the germline ends. Whole-study findings and limits: The 0.1-3.0 mg/kg partial responders had among the lowest clonal expansion.

The protocol was immunoSEQ multiplex PCR, while the TCRdb copy is restricted to in-frame clones and leaves out a portion. The profile shows some 32,000 clones, roughly 84% of them singletons. The material was CD4+ or CD8+ T cells sorted from blood, obtained in a trial of the OX40 agonist ivuxolimab. The V gene is TRBV28, the J gene TRBJ2-1; D unresolved. The clonotype comes from an adult with an advanced solid tumor such as melanoma, head and neck, liver or kidney cancer. CDR3 DNA: TGTGCCAGCAGGATTGGACGGCTAACCTACAATGAGCAGTTCTTC. This sequence encodes CASRIGRLTYNEQFF.